The 7 T cell receptor beta chains reported below all come from one sample, sequenced in a study of PD-1 blockade in classical Hodgkin lymphoma. Data came from immunoSEQ multiplex PCR; TCRdb stores just in-frame clones and leaves some out. Here the sample spans about 24,000 clones, about 89% being singletons. This sample's time point: newly diagnosed, previously untreated cHL patient sample. The authors purified CD4+ T cells from thawed PBMCs by magnetic negative selection. Sequencing was done on a sample of CD4+ T cells from blood. The receptor set was obtained from a human donor with classical Hodgkin lymphoma.

This clone was observed a few times. The gene calls are TRBV29-1 and TRBJ1-1; perhaps TRBD1 as D (5 bases). CDR3 length: 13 amino acids. Trimming removed 8 bases from V and 5 bases from J, with 18 bases in between. Germline CDR1 SQVTM, CDR2 ANQGSEA. CDR3 DNA: TGCAGCACATGGTTCGGGGGAGGGACTGAAGCTTTCTTT. Translation: CSTWFGGGTEAFF.

The chain links TRBV7-9 to TRBJ1-2; D might be TRBD1 (5 bases). The CDR3 spans 15 residues. The V end lost 5 bases, the J end lost 4 bases, and 17 bases lay between the germline ends. Germline V lookup: CDR1 SEHNR, CDR2 FQNEAQ (reference sequence). Here the CDR3 reads CASSRRDGGVYGYTF. CDR3 DNA sequence: TGTGCCAGCAGCCGCCGGGATGGGGGTGTCTATGGCTACACCTTC. Together with reference TRBV7-9 and TRBJ1-2, the CDR3 gives the full variable domain: DTGVSQNPRHKITKRGQNVTFRCDPISEHNRLYWYRQTLGQGPEFLTYFQNEAQLEKSRLLSDRFSAERPKGSFSTLEIQRTEQGDSAMYLCASSRRDGGVYGYTFGSGTRLTVV.

V gene TRBV9 combines with J gene TRBJ2-3; D uncertain. Germline values: CDR1 SGDLS, CDR2 YYNGEE. The V gene lost 0 bases and the J gene lost 2 bases, with 13 bases spanning the gap. CDR3 length: 16 amino acids. The CDR3 loop is CASSVGVLTYTDTQYF. Here the CDR3 DNA reads TGTGCCAGCAGCGTAGGGGTACTAACCTACACAGATACGCAGTATTTT.

The gene calls are TRBV7-2 and TRBJ1-4; D may be TRBD1 (5 bases). The CDR3 runs 14 residues. V lost 3 bases, J lost 0 bases, and 5 bases lay in between. Germline assignment: CDR1 SGHTA and CDR2 FQGNSA. CDR3 amino acids: CASSLGATNEKLFF. Here the CDR3 DNA reads TGTGCCAGCAGCTTGGGGGCAACTAATGAAAAACTGTTTTTT.

V usage is TRBV29-1 and J usage is TRBJ2-1; D remains ambiguous. Germline CDR1 reads SQVTM; CDR2 reads ANQGSEA. V was trimmed by 7 bases and J by 3 bases, leaving 4 bases between them. CDR3 size: 10 residues. Here the CDR3 reads CSGYYNEQFF. The CDR3 coding sequence is TGCAGCGGTTACTACAATGAGCAGTTCTTC.

This CDR3 is CASSFSPSGVLKNIQYF. CDR3 coding DNA: TGTGCCAGCAGCTTTAGTCCTAGCGGGGTACTCAAAAACATTCAGTACTTC. The chain joins TRBV11-2 to TRBJ2-4; the match to TRBD2 covers 9 bases. J lost 3 bases, V lost 3 bases, and 9 bases had no gene match. The CDR3 loop spans 17 amino acids. Germline V gene data show CDR1 as SGHAT and CDR2 as FQNNGV.

The chain employs TRBV29-1 and TRBJ1-5; D possibly corresponds to TRBD1 (6 bases). The V end lost 6 bases, the J end lost 6 bases, and 15 bases lay between the germline ends. Germline CDR1 and CDR2: SQVTM and ANQGSEA. The CDR3 length is 13 residues. CDR3 DNA sequence: TGCAGCGTCGGAGGGGGGGGAGGTCAGCCCCAGCATTTT. Translation: CSVGGGGGQPQHF.